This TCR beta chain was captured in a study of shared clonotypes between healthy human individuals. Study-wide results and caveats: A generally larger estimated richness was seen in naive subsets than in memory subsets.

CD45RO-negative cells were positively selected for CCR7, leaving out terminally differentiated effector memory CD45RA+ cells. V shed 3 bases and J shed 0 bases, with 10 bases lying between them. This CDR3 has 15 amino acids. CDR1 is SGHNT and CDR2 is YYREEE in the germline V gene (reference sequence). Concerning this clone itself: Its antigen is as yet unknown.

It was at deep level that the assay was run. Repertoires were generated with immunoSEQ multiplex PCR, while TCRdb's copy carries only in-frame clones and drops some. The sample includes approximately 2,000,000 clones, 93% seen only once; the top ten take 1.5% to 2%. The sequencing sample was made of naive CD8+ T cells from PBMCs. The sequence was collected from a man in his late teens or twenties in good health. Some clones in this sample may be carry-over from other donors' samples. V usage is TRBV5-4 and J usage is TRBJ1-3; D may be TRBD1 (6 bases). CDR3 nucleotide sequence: TGTGCCAGCAGCTCAGGGGCGAGCTCTGGAAACACCATATATTTT. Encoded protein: CASSSGASSGNTIYF.